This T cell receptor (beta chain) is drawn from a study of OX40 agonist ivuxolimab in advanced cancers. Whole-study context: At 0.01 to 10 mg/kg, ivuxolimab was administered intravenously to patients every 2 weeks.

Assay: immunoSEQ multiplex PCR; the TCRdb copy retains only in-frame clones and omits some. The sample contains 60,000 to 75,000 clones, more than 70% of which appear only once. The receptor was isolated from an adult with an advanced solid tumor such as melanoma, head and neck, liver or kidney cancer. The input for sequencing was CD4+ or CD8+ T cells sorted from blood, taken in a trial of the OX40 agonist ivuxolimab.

In DNA form, the CDR3 reads TGTGCCAGCAGTCCCCTGACTAGCGGGGTAACCGGGGAGCTGTTTTTT. Its translation is CASSPLTSGVTGELFF. The chain carries TRBV6-6 and TRBJ2-2, with 11 bases identical to TRBD2. CDR1 and CDR2 from the germline V gene are MNHNY and SVGAGI (reference sequence). V lost 5 bases and J lost 5; bases outside the gene matches: 7. The CDR3 runs to 16 residues.